The 13 T cell receptor beta chains reported below all come from one sample, sequenced in a study of cytotoxic CD8 clonotypes in ibrutinib-treated CLL. Here immunoSEQ multiplex PCR was the method, and the copy in TCRdb shows in-frame clones only, minus some. The repertoire holds approximately 150,000 clones, with 70% to 90% as singletons. The input for sequencing was PBMCs, taken at disease progression, from a patient treated with ibrutinib. Every receptor here comes from a human donor with chronic lymphocytic leukemia.

DNA for the CDR3: TGTGCCAGCAGTTACGGGACAGCGGACAGACCATCTCTGTTTTTT. Translating gives CASSYGTADRPSLFF. This sequence joins TRBV6-5 and TRBJ1-4, with TRBD1 matching 7 bases. The CDR3 loop spans 15 amino acids. CDR1 and CDR2 (germline): MNHEY, SVGAGI. V shed 2 bases and J 14 bases; nucleotides not matched to a gene: 14.

The chain couples TRBV7-9 to TRBJ2-7; unclear D gene. Germline CDR1 reads SEHNR; CDR2 reads FQNEAQ (reference sequence). The CDR3 runs to 14 residues. V lost 1 base, J lost 2 bases, and 9 bases lay in between. The CDR3 nucleotides read TGTGCCAGCAGCTTAGTAAACGGACCCTACGAGCAGTACTTC. Its translation is CASSLVNGPYEQYF.

The chain recombines TRBV18 with TRBJ2-7; no clear D gene. The CDR3 totals 12 residues. Trimming took 3 bases from V and 3 from J, leaving 6 bases between them. CDR1 and CDR2 (germline): KGHSH, LQKENI. The CDR3 DNA reads as TGTGCCAGCTCACCCAGCCTCTACGAGCAGTACTTC. Residues: CASSPSLYEQYF.

The chain joins TRBV7-3 to TRBJ2-1; 10 positions match TRBD2. The V and J ends lost 5 bases and 7 bases, in that order; junction bases with no gene match: 14. This CDR3 region has 17 residues. Germline V gives CDR1 SGHTA, CDR2 FQGTGA. Here the CDR3 reads CASSPGGVGSGRNEQFF. The CDR3 region has the DNA TGTGCCAGCAGCCCCGGTGGGGTTGGTAGCGGGAGGAATGAGCAGTTCTTC. The full variable domain, with the rest looked up from reference TRBV7-3 and TRBJ2-1, is GAGVSQTPSNKVTEKGKYVELRCDPISGHTALYWYRQSLGQGPEFLIYFQGTGAADDSGLPNDRFFAVRPEGSVSTLKIQRTERGDSAVYLCASSPGGVGSGRNEQFFGPGTRLTVL.

Only a few counts were recorded for this clone. The genes are TRBV18 and TRBJ1-1; D not certain. Germline CDR1 KGHSH, CDR2 LQKENI. The CDR3 extends over 19 amino acids. V lost 3 bases and J 1 base, leaving 24 bases between the germline ends. The CDR3 protein is CASSPEYDGRVYQNTEAFF. The CDR3 DNA follows: TGTGCCAGCTCACCTGAATACGACGGCCGGGTATACCAGAACACTGAAGCTTTCTTT.

This clone was seen a single time. V and J are TRBV28 and TRBJ2-7, with 8 bases lining up with TRBD2. V lost 1 base and J lost 2; bases outside the gene matches: 4. The CDR3 is 15 residues long. Per germline, CDR1 MDHEN and CDR2 SYDVKM. The CDR3 loop is CASSLSSGLTYEQYF. The CDR3 DNA is TGTGCCAGCAGTTTATCTAGCGGGCTGACCTACGAGCAGTACTTC.

The rearrangement links TRBV5-1 to TRBJ2-1; no firm D call. Germline V lookup: CDR1 SGHRS, CDR2 YFSETQ. Trimming removed 0 bases from V and 0 bases from J, with 10 bases in between. The CDR3 runs 16 residues. For the CDR3, the DNA is TGCGCCAGCAGCTTGGATCCTACCAGCTCCTACAATGAGCAGTTCTTC. It codes for CASSLDPTSSYNEQFF.

This clone was observed a single time. This chain links TRBV5-5 with TRBJ2-7, with 10 bases identical to TRBD1. Germline CDR1 and CDR2: SGHKS and YYEKEE (reference sequence). Trimming removed 2 bases from V and 0 bases from J; junction bases left unmatched: 5. The CDR3 totals 16 residues. The DNA of the CDR3 is TGTGCCAGCAGCTTTCCGGGACAGGGGAGCTCCTACGAGCAGTACTTC. It is translated as CASSFPGQGSSYEQYF.

V gene TRBV28 combines with J gene TRBJ2-7; 7 positions agree with TRBD1. The CDR3 contains 12 residues. Trimming at V came to 7 bases and at J to 6 bases, leaving 6 bases not matched to a gene. Per the germline V gene, CDR1 is MDHEN and CDR2 is SYDVKM. The CDR3 reads CASKAQGFEQYF. As DNA, the CDR3 is TGTGCCAGCAAGGCACAGGGGTTCGAGCAGTACTTC.

V gene TRBV9 combines with J gene TRBJ1-5; D unresolved. The ends were cut back, 0 bases at V and 0 bases at J, with 7 bases in the middle. The V gene's germline CDR1 is SGDLS and CDR2 YYNGEE. The CDR3 runs 15 residues. CDR3 nucleotide sequence: TGTGCCAGCAGCGTAGGTCACGATAGCAATCAGCCCCAGCATTTT. Its protein product is CASSVGHDSNQPQHF.

This clone was counted once. This chain links TRBV11-2 with TRBJ2-5, with D perhaps matching TRBD1 (5 bases). CDR3 length: 15 residues. Trimming removed 1 base from V and 1 base from J, with 10 bases in between. The germline V gene has CDR1 SGHAT and CDR2 FQNNGV. The CDR3, as DNA: TGTGCCAGCAGCTTAGTGGGGCAGCTCCAAGAGACCCAGTACTTC. This codes for CASSLVGQLQETQYF.

The rearrangement joins TRBV5-4 to TRBJ2-2; unclear D gene. CDR3 length: 14 amino acids. Germline CDR1 reads SGHNT; CDR2 reads YYREEE (reference sequence). V lost 0 bases and J 3 bases, leaving 6 bases between the germline ends. The CDR3 loop reads CASSLGVDTGELFF. In DNA form, the CDR3 reads TGTGCCAGCAGCTTGGGGGTAGACACCGGGGAGCTGTTTTTT. Based on the CDR3 plus reference TRBV5-4 and TRBJ2-2, the full variable domain is ETGVTQSPTHLIKTRGQQVTLRCSSQSGHNTVSWYQQALGQGPQFIFQYYREEENGRGNFPPRFSGLQFPNYSSELNVNALELDDSALYLCASSLGVDTGELFFGEGSRLTVL.

The rearrangement links TRBV6-5 to TRBJ1-5; 8 bases map to TRBD1. From germline, CDR1 is MNHEY and CDR2 SVGAGI. The CDR3 contains 14 residues. V shed 6 bases, J shed 6 bases, and the junction held 7 bases outside the gene matches. CDR3: CASSGGRGLQPQHF. The CDR3, as DNA: TGTGCCAGCAGCGGAGGCAGGGGGCTTCAGCCCCAGCATTTT.